The 27 T cell receptor beta chains given below trace back to one sample, sequenced in a study of T cell responses to AZD1222 COVID-19 vaccine. Generated by immunoSEQ multiplex PCR, the TCRdb table keeps only in-frame clones and is missing some. The sample holds under 110,000 clones, less than 90% seen once. The sequenced sample was peripheral blood, obtained on day 0 of AZD1222 vaccination. The receptor source for this set is an adult in good health.

The rearrangement joins TRBV28 to TRBJ1-2; TRBD1 agrees at 8 bases. Germline V gives CDR1 MDHEN, CDR2 SYDVKM. The CDR3 spans 14 residues. The trim removed 8 bases at V and 3 bases at J, leaving 8 bases unmatched. CDR3 bases: TGTGCCAGCGTGCCAGGGGGCGGGGACTATGGCTACACCTTC. Protein product: CASVPGGGDYGYTF.

The chain combines TRBV29-1 with TRBJ2-2; TRBD2 is a possible D gene (6 bases). The CDR3 has 12 amino acids. Germline loops: CDR1 SQVTM, CDR2 ANQGSEA. The ends were cut back, 4 bases at V and 7 bases at J, with 10 bases in the middle. Written as DNA, the CDR3 is TGCAGCGTTGGGGGGGACGGCGGGGAGCTGTTTTTT. It specifies CSVGGDGGELFF.

The genes are TRBV4-2 and TRBJ1-4; 7 bases align to TRBD1. The V gene's germline CDR1 is LGHNA and CDR2 YNFKEQ. The CDR3 is made up of 19 amino acids. With 4 bases clipped from V and 4 bases from J, the junction kept 18 bases outside the gene matches. The CDR3 coding sequence is TGTGCCAGCAGCCCGTGGGCTAGGGGGCCCAACTCCTTTAATGAAAAACTGTTTTTT. Translation: CASSPWARGPNSFNEKLFF.

This chain uses TRBV9 with TRBJ2-3, with TRBD2 matching 9 bases. The CDR3 length is 16 residues. CDR1 is SGDLS, CDR2 YYNGEE, per germline. The trim removed 2 bases at V and 4 bases at J, leaving 8 bases unmatched. Here the CDR3 reads CASSVVSGSKADTQYF. The DNA of the CDR3 is TGTGCCAGCAGCGTCGTTAGCGGGAGTAAGGCAGATACGCAGTATTTT.

The rearrangement joins TRBV9 to TRBJ2-1; the match to TRBD2 covers 14 bases. Germline V gene data show CDR1 as SGDLS and CDR2 as YYNGEE. J lost 10 bases, V lost 8 bases, and 17 bases had no gene match. This CDR3 contains 17 residues. The CDR3 spells CARAHGLGTSGRDEQFF. CDR3 nucleotides: TGTGCCAGAGCACACGGACTCGGGACTAGCGGGAGAGACGAGCAGTTCTTC.

This sequence joins TRBV5-8 and TRBJ1-1; D call uncertain. Per the germline V gene, CDR1 is SGHTS and CDR2 is YDEGEE. The CDR3 sequence is 14 residues long. V was cut by 1 base and J by 2 bases, with 9 bases left in between. CDR3 loop: CASSLSPHNTEAFF. For the CDR3, the DNA is TGTGCCAGCAGCTTGAGTCCCCATAACACTGAAGCTTTCTTT. The complete variable domain, with remaining parts taken from reference TRBV5-8 and TRBJ1-1, reads EAGVTQSPTHLIKTRGQQATLRCSPISGHTSVYWYQQALGLGLQFLLWYDEGEERNRGNFPPRFSGRQFPNYSSELNVNALELEDSALYLCASSLSPHNTEAFFGQGTRLTVV.

The rearrangement uses TRBV29-1 and TRBJ1-1; the match to TRBD1 covers 7 bases. The V segment lost 7 bases and the J segment 1 base; nucleotides outside the gene matches: 3. The germline V gene encodes CDR1 SQVTM and CDR2 ANQGSEA. CDR3 length: 12 amino acids. The CDR3 bases are TGCAGCGCTAAGGGGGCGAACACTGAAGCTTTCTTT. The encoded protein is CSAKGANTEAFF.

Only a few counts were recorded for this clone. This chain connects TRBV5-5 to TRBJ1-4; a possible D gene is TRBD1 (6 bases). Germline lookup yields CDR1 SGHKS and CDR2 YYEKEE (reference sequence). The V and J ends lost 2 bases and 3 bases respectively, with 17 bases between them. The length of the CDR3 is 17 residues. The CDR3, as DNA: TGTGCCAGCAGCTTAAGGGCAGGGGTTATGTCTAATGAAAAACTGTTTTTT. Translation gives CASSLRAGVMSNEKLFF.

The chain uses TRBV18 and TRBJ2-7, with D uncertain. V was clipped by 4 bases and J by 2 bases, with 12 bases between them. This CDR3 region has 14 residues. Germline V gene data show CDR1 as KGHSH and CDR2 as LQKENI. The CDR3 loop is CASSLDGLAYEQYF. For the CDR3, the DNA is TGTGCCAGCTCACTCGACGGGTTAGCCTACGAGCAGTACTTC.

J is TRBJ2-1 and V is TRBV3-1 (or the pseudogene TRBV3-2); D remains ambiguous. The CDR3 loop spans 17 amino acids. The V end was cut by 1 base, the J end by 7 bases, with 20 bases between. The V gene's germline CDR1 is LGHDT and CDR2 YNNKEL (reference sequence). CDR3 loop: CASSQGALSLARNEQFF. The CDR3 DNA is TGTGCCAGCAGCCAAGGTGCTTTGAGTTTGGCGAGGAATGAGCAGTTCTTC.

CDR3 DNA sequence: TGTGCCAGTCTCCGACAGGCCCGCGGGGGGGCCAACGTCCTGACTTTC. It yields the protein CASLRQARGGANVLTF. This chain joins TRBV2 and TRBJ2-6, with D possibly TRBD1 on 6 matching bases. V was clipped by 9 bases and J by 4 bases, with 19 bases between them. Germline values: CDR1 SNHLY, CDR2 FYNNEI. The CDR3 has 16 residues.

The table lists this clone with a count of one. The chain combines TRBV4-2 with TRBJ1-5, with D hard to call. The germline V gene has CDR1 LGHNA and CDR2 YNFKEQ. The CDR3 is 16 residues long. Trimming removed 0 bases at V and 4 bases at J, with 13 bases between. CDR3 DNA: TGTGCCAGCAGCCAAGAAGGAAGCATGAAGAATCAGCCCCAGCATTTT. Its protein product is CASSQEGSMKNQPQHF.

The chain combines TRBV29-1 with TRBJ1-2; D unclear. The germline V and J ends were trimmed by 5 bases and 0 bases, with 10 bases remaining between them. In germline, CDR1 is SQVTM, CDR2 ANQGSEA. CDR3 size: 13 residues. The CDR3 sequence is CSVPQSSNYGYTF. The CDR3 nucleotides read TGCAGCGTTCCACAGAGTTCTAACTATGGCTACACCTTC.

This sequence joins TRBV9 and TRBJ2-7; D is unresolved. This CDR3 spans 13 amino acids. Trimming left V 4 bases short and J 2 bases short, with 10 bases between. Germline-derived CDR1 and CDR2 are SGDLS and YYNGEE. The CDR3 region has the DNA TGTGCCAGCAGCCCACACGAGGCCTACGAGCAGTACTTC. Residues: CASSPHEAYEQYF.

This clone has ten or more counts. The chain recombines TRBV5-8 with TRBJ1-1, with a possible D match to TRBD1 (6 bases). V was shortened by 7 bases and J by 1 base, with 17 bases between the two germline ends. The CDR3 spans 15 residues. Germline V gene sequence: CDR1 SGHTS, CDR2 YDEGEE. The CDR3 loop reads CASSVSTGQNTEAFF. Here the CDR3 DNA reads TGTGCCAGCTCAGTGTCGACAGGCCAGAACACTGAAGCTTTCTTT.

CDR3 DNA sequence: TGTGCCAGCAGTAATTCGGGACAGCCCTACGAGCAGTACTTC. It codes for CASSNSGQPYEQYF. The chain uses TRBV27 and TRBJ2-7, with TRBD1 matching over 7 bases. This CDR3 region has 14 residues. V was pared by 5 bases and J by 2 bases, with 6 bases of the junction left unmatched. Per the germline V gene, CDR1 is MNHEY and CDR2 is SMNVEV (reference sequence).

This chain connects TRBV5-1 to TRBJ1-1; the D is unclear. The germline gives CDR1 SGHRS, CDR2 YFSETQ. The CDR3 totals 14 residues. V lost 0 bases to trimming and J lost 3 bases, with 9 bases between them. The CDR3 sequence: CASSLGHGDTEAFF. The CDR3 DNA reads TGCGCCAGCAGCTTGGGACACGGGGACACTGAAGCTTTCTTT.

The CDR3: CASSYRDTRTDTQYF. The CDR3 DNA follows: TGTGCCAGCAGCTACCGGGACACCCGCACAGATACGCAGTATTTT. The chain recombines TRBV6-5 with TRBJ2-3, with D tentatively TRBD1 (6 bases). The CDR3 loop spans 15 amino acids. With 6 bases removed from V and 1 base from J, the gap between germline ends came to 14 bases. Germline V CDR1 and CDR2: MNHEY, SVGAGI.

This chain links TRBV5-3 with TRBJ2-7; D is uncertain. TRBV5-3 is noted as an ORF with a role that remains uncertain. The CDR3 covers 15 residues. V gave up 0 bases and J gave up 6 bases, with 16 bases separating them. The chain's CDR3 is CARSLDDKAEPEQYF. CDR3 DNA: TGTGCCAGAAGCTTGGACGATAAAGCCGAGCCCGAGCAGTACTTC.

The chain employs TRBV6-1 and TRBJ2-1, with TRBD2 identical over 10 bases. V trimming: 3 bases; J trimming: 4 bases; junction bases outside the gene matches: 9. CDR3 length: 17 residues. CDR1 and CDR2 from the germline V gene are MNHNS and SASEGT. The CDR3 DNA follows: TGTGCCAGCAGTGATCCACTAGCGGGATCCGAGTACAATGAGCAGTTCTTC. As protein: CASSDPLAGSEYNEQFF.

The chain links TRBV18 to TRBJ1-1, with D hard to call. This CDR3 region has 13 residues. CDR1 and CDR2 (germline): KGHSH, LQKENI. With 3 bases removed from V and 1 base from J, the gap between germline ends came to 6 bases. Here the CDR3 DNA reads TGTGCCAGCTCACCGTCGAAGAACACTGAAGCTTTCTTT. Its protein product is CASSPSKNTEAFF. The variable domain in full, with the rest retrieved from reference TRBV18 and TRBJ1-1, is NAGVMQNPRHLVRRRGQEARLRCSPMKGHSHVYWYRQLPEEGLKFMVYLQKENIIDESGMPKERFSAEFPKEGPSILRIQQVVRGDSAAYFCASSPSKNTEAFFGQGTRLTVV.

The J gene is TRBJ1-4, the V gene TRBV19; TRBD1 matches at 8 bases. Germline-derived CDR1 and CDR2 are LNHDA and SQIVND (reference sequence). Trimming at V came to 6 bases and at J to 5 bases, leaving 8 bases not matched to a gene. CDR3 size: 15 residues. CDR3 DNA sequence: TGTGCCAGTAGCCCCGGGACAGGAAGGAATGAAAAACTGTTTTTT. Protein product: CASSPGTGRNEKLFF.

This chain joins TRBV7-9 and TRBJ2-5, with D perhaps matching TRBD1 or TRBD2 (5 bases each). The CDR3 is 16 amino acids. Per the germline V gene, CDR1 is SEHNR and CDR2 is FQNEAQ (reference sequence). Between the trimmed V and J ends, which lost 4 bases and 5 bases, there was a span of 20 bases. The CDR3 nucleotides read TGTGCCAGCAGCTCAAGTGCCGGGGCAACCGGGGAGACCCAGTACTTC. It specifies CASSSSAGATGETQYF.

The chain uses TRBV30 and TRBJ1-2; possible D gene TRBD1, 5 bases. Germline V gives CDR1 GTSNPN, CDR2 SVGIG (reference sequence). The length of the CDR3 is 15 residues. Trimming stripped 3 bases from V and 4 bases from J, with 18 bases between. The CDR3 spells CAWSARGRVGYGYTF. In DNA, the CDR3 is TGTGCCTGGAGCGCCCGGGGCAGGGTGGGCTATGGCTACACCTTC.

The rearrangement uses TRBV7-9 and TRBJ1-4; D is uncertain. Germline CDR1 and CDR2: SEHNR and FQNEAQ (reference sequence). Trimming took off 5 bases at V and 0 bases at J, with 22 bases between the two ends. The CDR3 runs 19 residues. The CDR3 is CASSISGKGINPTNEKLFF. The CDR3 coding sequence is TGTGCCAGCAGCATTAGTGGGAAAGGTATCAACCCAACTAATGAAAAACTGTTTTTT.

The V call is TRBV11-2, the J call TRBJ1-4, with 9 bases that match TRBD1. Per germline, CDR1 SGHAT and CDR2 FQNNGV. The V segment lost 5 bases and the J segment 8 bases; nucleotides outside the gene matches: 6. The CDR3 spans 14 residues. The CDR3 DNA reads as TGTGCCAGCAGCCCCCCCGGGACAGGGGAAAAACTGTTTTTT. Translating it yields CASSPPGTGEKLFF.

The chain employs TRBV11-1 and TRBJ1-1; 8 nucleotides agree with TRBD1. The germline CDR1 and CDR2 sequences are SGHAT and FQDESV (reference sequence). J was trimmed by 2 bases and V by 5 bases; bases with no gene match: 10. The CDR3 length is 16 residues. The CDR3 sequence is CASSPRRTGYNTEAFF. CDR3 coding DNA: TGTGCCAGCAGCCCCCGCCGGACAGGGTATAACACTGAAGCTTTCTTT.